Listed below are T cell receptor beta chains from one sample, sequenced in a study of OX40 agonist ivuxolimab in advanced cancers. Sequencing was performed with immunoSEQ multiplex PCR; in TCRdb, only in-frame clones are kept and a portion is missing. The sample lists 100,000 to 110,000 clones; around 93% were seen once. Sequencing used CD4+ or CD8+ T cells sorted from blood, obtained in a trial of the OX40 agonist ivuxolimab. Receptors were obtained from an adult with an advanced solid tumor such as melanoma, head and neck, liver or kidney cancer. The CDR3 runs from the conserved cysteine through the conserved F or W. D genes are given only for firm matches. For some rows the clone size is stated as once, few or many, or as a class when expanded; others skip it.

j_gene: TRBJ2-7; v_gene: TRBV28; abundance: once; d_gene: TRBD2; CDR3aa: CASSSGTTPGEQYF; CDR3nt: TGTGCCAGCAGTTCTGGGACTACCCCAGGCGAGCAGTACTTC
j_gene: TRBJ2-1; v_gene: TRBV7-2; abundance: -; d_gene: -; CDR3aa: CASSLDSYNEQFF; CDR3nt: TGTGCCAGCAGCTTGGACTCCTACAATGAGCAGTTCTTC
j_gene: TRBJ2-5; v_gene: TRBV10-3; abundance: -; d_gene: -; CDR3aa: CAIRQGGTEETQYF; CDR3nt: TGTGCCATCAGGCAAGGCGGTACGGAAGAGACCCAGTACTTC
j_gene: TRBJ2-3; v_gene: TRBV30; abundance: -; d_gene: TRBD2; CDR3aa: CALSGRWNTDTQYF; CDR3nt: TGTGCACTTAGCGGGAGATGGAACACAGATACGCAGTATTTT
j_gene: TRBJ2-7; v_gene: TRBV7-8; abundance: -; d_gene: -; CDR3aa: CASSLYIGLLSSYEQYF; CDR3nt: TGTGCCAGCAGCTTATACATTGGACTTCTGAGCTCCTACGAGCAGTACTTC
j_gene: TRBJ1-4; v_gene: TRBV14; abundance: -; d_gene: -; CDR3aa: CASSQSREKLFF; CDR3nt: TGTGCCAGCAGCCAGAGTCGGGAAAAACTGTTTTTT
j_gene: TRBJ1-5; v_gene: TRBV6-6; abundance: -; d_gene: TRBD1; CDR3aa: CASSARRDREVQPQHF; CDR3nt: TGTGCCAGCAGTGCACGCCGGGACAGGGAGGTTCAGCCCCAGCATTTT
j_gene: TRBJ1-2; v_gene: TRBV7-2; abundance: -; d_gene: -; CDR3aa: CASSLSSGGANYGYTF; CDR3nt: TGTGCCAGCAGCTTGTCTTCCGGGGGGGCTAACTATGGCTACACCTTC
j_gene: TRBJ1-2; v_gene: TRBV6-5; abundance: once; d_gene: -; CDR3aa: CASSYARNYNYGYTF; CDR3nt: TGTGCCAGCAGTTACGCACGGAACTATAACTATGGCTACACCTTC
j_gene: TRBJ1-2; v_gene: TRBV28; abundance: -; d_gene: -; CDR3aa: CASIATDIAYGYTF; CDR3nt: TGTGCCAGCATCGCGACAGACATAGCCTATGGCTACACCTTC
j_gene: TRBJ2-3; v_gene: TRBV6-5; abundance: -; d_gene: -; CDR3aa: CASSYGTEYTDTQYF; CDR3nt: TGTGCCAGCAGTTATGGGACTGAATACACAGATACGCAGTATTTT
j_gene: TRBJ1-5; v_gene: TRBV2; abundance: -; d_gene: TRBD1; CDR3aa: CASSARQGAHNQPQHF; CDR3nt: TGTGCCAGCAGTGCGCGACAGGGGGCACACAATCAGCCCCAGCATTTT
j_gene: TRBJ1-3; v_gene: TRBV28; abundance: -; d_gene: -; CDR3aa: CASSQSGPKDTIYF; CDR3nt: TGTGCCAGCAGTCAGTCCGGGCCAAAGGACACCATATATTTT
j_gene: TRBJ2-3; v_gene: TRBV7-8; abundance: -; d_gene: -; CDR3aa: CASSFGQGTDTQYF; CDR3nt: TGTGCCAGCAGCTTTGGGCAGGGGACCGATACGCAGTATTTT
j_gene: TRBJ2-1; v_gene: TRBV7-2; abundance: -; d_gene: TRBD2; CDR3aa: CASNSGTSGRATNEQFF; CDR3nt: TGTGCCAGCAACTCGGGGACTAGCGGGAGGGCGACTAATGAGCAGTTCTTC
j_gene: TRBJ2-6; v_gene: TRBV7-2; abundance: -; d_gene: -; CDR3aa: CASSLQVAISGANVLTF; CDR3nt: TGTGCCAGCAGCTTACAAGTGGCTATCTCTGGGGCCAACGTCCTGACTTTC
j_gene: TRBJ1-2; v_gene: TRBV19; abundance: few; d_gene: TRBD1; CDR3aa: CASSPQGAYGYTF; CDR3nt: TGTGCCAGTAGTCCACAGGGGGCCTATGGCTACACCTTC
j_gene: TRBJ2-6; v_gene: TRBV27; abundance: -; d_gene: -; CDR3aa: CASSLVSSGANVLTF; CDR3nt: TGTGCCAGCAGTTTAGTTAGCTCTGGGGCCAACGTCCTGACTTTC
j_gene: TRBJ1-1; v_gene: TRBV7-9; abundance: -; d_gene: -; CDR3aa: CASSLVGSGAFF; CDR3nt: TGTGCCAGCAGCTTAGTCGGCAGCGGAGCTTTCTTT
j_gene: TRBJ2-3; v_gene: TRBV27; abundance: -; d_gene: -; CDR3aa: CASSFQGPPDTQYF; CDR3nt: TGTGCCAGCAGTTTTCAGGGGCCCCCAGATACGCAGTATTTT
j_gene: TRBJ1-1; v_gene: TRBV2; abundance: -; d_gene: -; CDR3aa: CASSDRQGGTNTEAFF; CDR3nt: TGTGCCAGCAGTGATCGGCAGGGAGGCACGAACACTGAAGCTTTCTTT
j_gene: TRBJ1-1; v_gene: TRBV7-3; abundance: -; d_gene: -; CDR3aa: CASSPTVNTEAFF; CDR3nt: TGTGCCAGCAGCCCTACAGTGAACACTGAAGCTTTCTTT
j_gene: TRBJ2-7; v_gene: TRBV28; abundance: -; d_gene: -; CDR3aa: CASNRGDSYEQYF; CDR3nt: TGTGCCAGCAATAGGGGTGACTCCTACGAGCAGTACTTC
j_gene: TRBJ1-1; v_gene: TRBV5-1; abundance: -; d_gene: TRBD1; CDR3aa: CASSLAGTGIGGYTEAFF; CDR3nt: TGCGCCAGCAGCTTGGCCGGGACAGGGATTGGAGGGTACACTGAAGCTTTCTTT
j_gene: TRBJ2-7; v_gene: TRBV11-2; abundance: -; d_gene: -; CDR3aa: CASSSARGNGDEQYF; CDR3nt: TGTGCCAGCAGTTCGGCCCGCGGGAATGGGGACGAGCAGTACTTC
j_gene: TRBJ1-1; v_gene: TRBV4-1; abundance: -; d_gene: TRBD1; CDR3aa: CASSHRGQTGGDTEAFF; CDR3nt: TGCGCCAGCAGCCATCGGGGCCAAACAGGGGGGGACACTGAAGCTTTCTTT
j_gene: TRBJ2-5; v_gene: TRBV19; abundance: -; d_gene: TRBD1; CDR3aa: CASSLRQGAQETQYF; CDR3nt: TGTGCCAGTAGTCTAAGACAGGGGGCCCAAGAGACCCAGTACTTC
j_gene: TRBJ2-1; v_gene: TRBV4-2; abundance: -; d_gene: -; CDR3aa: CASSRYNEQFF; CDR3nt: TGTGCCAGCAGCAGATACAATGAGCAGTTCTTC
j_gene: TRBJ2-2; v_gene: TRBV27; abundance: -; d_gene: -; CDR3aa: CASSLTSTGELFF; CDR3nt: TGTGCCAGCAGTTTAACAAGCACCGGGGAGCTGTTTTTT
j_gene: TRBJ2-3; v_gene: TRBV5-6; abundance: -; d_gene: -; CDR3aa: CASSLFPDTQYF; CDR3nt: TGTGCCAGCAGCTTGTTCCCAGATACGCAGTATTTT
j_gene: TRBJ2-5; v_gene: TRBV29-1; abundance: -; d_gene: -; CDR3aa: CSVENGRGETQYF; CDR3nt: TGCAGCGTTGAAAACGGCCGCGGAGAGACCCAGTACTTC
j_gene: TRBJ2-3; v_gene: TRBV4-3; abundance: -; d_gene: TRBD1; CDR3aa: CASSQDLGQSSTDTQYF; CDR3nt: TGCGCCAGCAGCCAAGACCTGGGACAGTCTAGCACAGATACGCAGTATTTT
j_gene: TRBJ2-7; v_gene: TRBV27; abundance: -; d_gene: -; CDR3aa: CASSPLSGQLYEQYF; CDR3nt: TGTGCCAGCAGCCCCCTTAGTGGACAGCTCTACGAGCAGTACTTC
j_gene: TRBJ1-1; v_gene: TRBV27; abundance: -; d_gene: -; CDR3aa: CASSFRGQNTEAFF; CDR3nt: TGTGCCAGCAGTTTTCGAGGTCAGAACACTGAAGCTTTCTTT
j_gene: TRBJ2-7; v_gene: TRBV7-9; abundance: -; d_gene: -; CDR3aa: CASSSLSRGGPYEQYF; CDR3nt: TGTGCCAGCAGCTCACTAAGTCGCGGGGGCCCCTACGAGCAGTACTTC
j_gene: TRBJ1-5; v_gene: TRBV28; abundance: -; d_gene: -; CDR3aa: CASSLFGLNQPQHF; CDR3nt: TGTGCCAGCAGTTTATTTGGCCTCAATCAGCCCCAGCATTTT
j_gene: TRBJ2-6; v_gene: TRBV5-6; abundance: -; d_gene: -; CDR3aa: CASSLGTDSGANVLTF; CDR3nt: TGTGCCAGCAGCTTGGGGACGGACTCTGGGGCCAACGTCCTGACTTTC
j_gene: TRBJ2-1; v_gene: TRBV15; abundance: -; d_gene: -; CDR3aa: CATSRGSERQFF; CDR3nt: TGTGCCACCAGCAGAGGGTCCGAGAGGCAGTTCTTC
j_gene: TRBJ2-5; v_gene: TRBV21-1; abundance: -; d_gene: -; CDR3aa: CASLAGQETQYF; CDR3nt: TGTGCCTCCCTAGCGGGTCAAGAGACCCAGTACTTC
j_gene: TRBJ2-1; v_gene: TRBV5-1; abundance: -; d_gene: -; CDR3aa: CASSSTAGPYNEQFF; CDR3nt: TGCGCCAGCAGCTCGACAGCCGGCCCCTACAATGAGCAGTTCTTC
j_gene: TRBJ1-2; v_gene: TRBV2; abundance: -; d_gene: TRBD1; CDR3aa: CATSGSGGGYTF; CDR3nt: TGTGCCACCAGCGGATCAGGGGGAGGCTACACCTTC
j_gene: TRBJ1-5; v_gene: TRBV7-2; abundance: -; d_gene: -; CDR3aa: CASSLPTRDQPQHF; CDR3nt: TGTGCCAGCAGCCTACCGACGAGGGATCAGCCCCAGCATTTT
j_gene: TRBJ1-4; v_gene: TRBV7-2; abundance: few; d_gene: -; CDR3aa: CASSLDDRTKLFF; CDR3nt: TGTGCCAGCAGCTTAGACGACAGGACAAAACTGTTTTTT
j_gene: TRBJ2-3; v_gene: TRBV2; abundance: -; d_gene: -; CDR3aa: CASTLDRFEDTQYF; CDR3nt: TGTGCCAGCACCCTAGACAGGTTCGAGGATACGCAGTATTTT
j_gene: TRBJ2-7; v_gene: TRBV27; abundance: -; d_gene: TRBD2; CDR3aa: CASTLLPGTSGRHSTYEQYF; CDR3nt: TGTGCCAGCACTCTACTCCCGGGGACTAGCGGGAGGCACTCTACCTACGAGCAGTACTTC
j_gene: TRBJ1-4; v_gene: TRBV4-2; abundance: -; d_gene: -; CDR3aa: CASSPQGRTSNEKLFF; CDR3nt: TGTGCCAGCAGCCCCCAGGGACGGACCTCTAATGAAAAACTGTTTTTT
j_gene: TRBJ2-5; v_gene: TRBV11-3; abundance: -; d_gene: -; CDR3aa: CASSLIGTQYF; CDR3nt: TGTGCCAGCAGCTTAATAGGGACCCAGTACTTC
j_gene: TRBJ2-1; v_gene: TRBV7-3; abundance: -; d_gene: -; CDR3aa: CASSFAWENEQFF; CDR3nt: TGTGCCAGCAGCTTCGCCTGGGAGAATGAGCAGTTCTTC
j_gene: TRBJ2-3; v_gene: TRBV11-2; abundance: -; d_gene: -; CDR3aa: CASSRTSTDTQYF; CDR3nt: TGTGCCAGCAGCAGGACTAGCACAGATACGCAGTATTTT
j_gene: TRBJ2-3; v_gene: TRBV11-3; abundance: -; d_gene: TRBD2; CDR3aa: CASSVSGSADTQYF; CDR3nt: TGTGCCAGCAGCGTTAGCGGGAGCGCAGATACGCAGTATTTT
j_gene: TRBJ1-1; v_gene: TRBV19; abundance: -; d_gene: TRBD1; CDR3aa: CASSNPGGLGAFF; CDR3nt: TGTGCCAGTAGTAACCCAGGGGGGCTGGGAGCTTTCTTT